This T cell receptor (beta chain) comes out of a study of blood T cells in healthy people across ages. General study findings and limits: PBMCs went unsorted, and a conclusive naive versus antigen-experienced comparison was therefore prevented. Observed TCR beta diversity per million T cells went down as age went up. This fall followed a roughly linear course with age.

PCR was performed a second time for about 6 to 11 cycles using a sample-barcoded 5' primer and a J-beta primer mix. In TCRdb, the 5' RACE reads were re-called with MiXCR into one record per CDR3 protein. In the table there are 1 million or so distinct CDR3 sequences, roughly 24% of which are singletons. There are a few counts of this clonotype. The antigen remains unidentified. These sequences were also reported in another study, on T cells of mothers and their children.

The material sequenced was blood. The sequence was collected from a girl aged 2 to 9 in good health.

The CDR3 protein is CASSWVDRGYEQYF. The CDR3 coding sequence is TGTGCCAGCAGCTGGGTAGACAGGGGATACGAGCAGTACTTC. V gene TRBV7-9 combines with J gene TRBJ2-7; 8 nucleotides agree with TRBD1. This CDR3 comprises 14 residues. Germline V gene sequence: CDR1 SEHNR, CDR2 FQNEAQ (reference sequence). V shed 4 bases, J shed 4 bases, and the junction held 6 bases outside the gene matches.